The 21 T cell receptor beta chains listed next were all sequenced from one sample in a study of T cells in Graves' hyperthyroidism and ophthalmopathy. Amplification yielded TCR beta CDR3 regions, with RNA transcripts as the source. A set of HTBI primers served as the primers for a first-round RT-PCR of the TCR CDR3. One entry per CDR3 protein results from TCRdb running MiXCR on the multiplex PCR reads. The data contain 300,000 to 400,000 distinct CDR3 sequences, about a fifth of them singletons. The sample consisted of blood. The receptors stem from a man aged 18 to 30 with Graves' ophthalmopathy.

This clonotype showed up many times. The chain has TRBV12-3 or TRBV12-4 and TRBJ2-7; D may be TRBD1 (6 bases). Trimming took off 6 bases at V and 6 bases at J, with 30 bases between the two ends. This CDR3 comprises 18 residues. In DNA form, the CDR3 reads TGTGCCAGCAGGCCTAGCTCTTCCCGAGGGACACAGCATAGCGAGCAGTACTTC. Its protein is CASRPSSSRGTQHSEQYF.

This clonotype was seen ten or more times. The rearrangement links TRBV15 to TRBJ2-7; no definite D call. Germline V gene data show CDR1 as LNHNV and CDR2 as YYDKDF (reference sequence). V lost 3 bases, J lost 3 bases, and 9 bases lay in between. The CDR3 totals 13 residues. In DNA, the CDR3 is TGTGCCACCAGCAGGGGTGAGAACTACGAGCAGTACTTC. Translated, it gives CATSRGENYEQYF.

The chain employs TRBV5-1 and TRBJ1-6; no clear D. From germline, CDR1 is SGHRS and CDR2 YFSETQ. Between the trimmed V and J ends, which lost 0 bases and 10 bases, there was a span of 8 bases. The CDR3 is made up of 13 amino acids. CDR3 DNA: TGCGCCAGCAGCTTGGGGCCGGAATCACCCCTCCACTTT. Its translation is CASSLGPESPLHF.

At least ten counts were recorded for this clonotype. V is TRBV7-9 and J is TRBJ2-1; a possible D gene is TRBD1 (6 bases). CDR1 is SEHNR, CDR2 FQNEAQ, per germline (reference sequence). The CDR3 consists of 15 residues. V was pared by 3 bases and J by 5 bases, with 14 bases between. The CDR3 coding sequence is TGTGCCAGCAGCTTGGCCTTTGGGGGCCACAATGAGCAGTTCTTC. As protein: CASSLAFGGHNEQFF.

This clonotype was detected a few times. CDR3: CASSLDGPGQGAQEDTQYF. In DNA form, the CDR3 reads TGTGCCAGCAGCTTAGATGGGCCGGGACAGGGGGCGCAAGAAGATACGCAGTATTTT. The chain joins TRBV11-3 to TRBJ2-3, with 12 bases identical to TRBD1. Trimming removed 0 bases from V and 5 bases from J; junction bases left unmatched: 12. From germline, CDR1 is SGHNT and CDR2 YENEEA. The CDR3 sequence is 19 residues long. Supplemented by reference TRBV11-3 and TRBJ2-3, the full variable domain reads EAGVVQSPRYKIIEKKQPVAFWCNPISGHNTLYWYLQNLGQGPELLIRYENEEAVDDSQLPKDRFSAERLKGVDSTLKIQPAELGDSAVYLCASSLDGPGQGAQEDTQYFGPGTRLTVL.

This clonotype was counted ten times or more. The chain has TRBV20-1 and TRBJ2-2; TRBD2 matches 7 bases. Germline CDR1 reads DFQATT; CDR2 reads SNEGSKA (reference sequence). The trim removed 6 bases at V and 4 bases at J, leaving 11 bases unmatched. This CDR3 has 15 residues. The CDR3 nucleotides are TGCAGTGCCCCAACCTCAGCGGGACCCACCGGGGAGCTGTTTTTT. Encoded protein: CSAPTSAGPTGELFF.

The chain is built from TRBV6-1 and TRBJ1-5; D is possibly TRBD1 (5 bases). The CDR3 totals 15 residues. CDR1 and CDR2 (germline): MNHNS, SASEGT. The V and J ends lost 7 bases and 0 bases respectively, with 13 bases between them. The CDR3 reads CASTRDPSSNQPQHF. The CDR3 DNA follows: TGTGCCAGCACCAGGGACCCTTCTAGCAATCAGCCCCAGCATTTT.

This chain connects TRBV20-1 to TRBJ2-7; TRBD2 matches at 10 bases. Germline CDR1 reads DFQATT; CDR2 reads SNEGSKA (reference sequence). The ends lost 3 bases at V and 2 bases at J; junction bases unmatched: 16. CDR3 length: 18 residues. CDR3 coding DNA: TGCAGTGCTAGTCGGTTTCTAGCGGGGGCCTACCAGGCCTACGAGCAGTACTTC. This gives the protein CSASRFLAGAYQAYEQYF.

V and J are TRBV7-9 and TRBJ2-4; TRBD2 might be the D (5 bases). CDR3 length: 15 amino acids. Trimming took off 2 bases at V and 7 bases at J, with 15 bases between the two ends. Germline V gene lookup returns CDR1 SEHNR and CDR2 FQNEAQ (reference sequence). In DNA form, the CDR3 reads TGTGCCAGCAGCTTAAGTGCGGGCGGTGAGAACATTCAGTACTTC. Amino acids: CASSLSAGGENIQYF.

This clonotype was detected many times. V and J are TRBV2 and TRBJ1-1, with TRBD1 as a possible D gene (5 bases). CDR1 SNHLY and CDR2 FYNNEI come from the germline V gene. The CDR3 covers 13 residues. The V end was cut by 9 bases, the J end by 0 bases, with 11 bases between. The CDR3 spells CASSQVMNTEAFF. The DNA of the CDR3 is TGTGCCAGTTCACAGGTAATGAACACTGAAGCTTTCTTT.

There are many counts of this clonotype. The V and J genes are TRBV12-3 or TRBV12-4 and TRBJ2-7, with 7 nucleotides matching TRBD1. CDR3 length: 12 residues. Losses at the gene ends were 8 bases for V and 1 base for J; bases not matched to a gene: 2. The chain's CDR3 is CASQGQSYEQYF. For the CDR3, the DNA is TGTGCCAGCCAGGGACAGTCCTACGAGCAGTACTTC.

The CDR3 is CASSLVEGTGELFF. CDR3 coding DNA: TGTGCCAGCAGCTTAGTAGAAGGCACCGGGGAGCTGTTTTTT. V usage is TRBV7-9 and J usage is TRBJ2-2; D not resolved. Looked up from germline, CDR1 is SEHNR and CDR2 is FQNEAQ (reference sequence). V lost 1 base and J lost 4, with 7 bases in between. The length of the CDR3 is 14 residues.

A few counts support this clonotype. The chain links TRBV15 to TRBJ2-2; 7 bases agree with TRBD1. V dropped 1 base and J dropped 4; count of bases not matched to a gene: 6. From germline, CDR1 is LNHNV and CDR2 YYDKDF (reference sequence). CDR3 length: 16 residues. The CDR3 spells CATSRAGQGVTGELFF. CDR3 nucleotide sequence: TGTGCCACCAGCAGAGCGGGGCAGGGGGTCACCGGGGAGCTGTTTTTT. Combining the CDR3 with reference TRBV15 and TRBJ2-2 gives the whole variable domain DAMVIQNPRYQVTQFGKPVTLSCSQTLNHNVMYWYQQKSSQAPKLLFHYYDKDFNNEADTPDNFQSRRPNTSFCFLDIRSPGLGDTAMYLCATSRAGQGVTGELFFGEGSRLTVL.

This clonotype was observed many times. The rearrangement uses TRBV5-6 and TRBJ1-1; 9 bases fit TRBD1. Unmatched junction bases numbered 7, after V lost 4 bases and J lost 3 bases. CDR1 is SGHDT and CDR2 is YYEEEE in the germline V gene. The CDR3 loop spans 15 amino acids. The chain's CDR3 is CASSVTGGSDTEAFF. DNA for the CDR3: TGTGCCAGCAGCGTAACAGGGGGCTCGGACACTGAAGCTTTCTTT.

In its sample, this clonotype was seen many times. The chain has TRBV13 and TRBJ2-7, with 9 bases fitting TRBD1. This CDR3 comprises 15 residues. After removal of 2 bases from V and 4 bases from J, the junction contained 6 bases not matched to a gene. In germline, CDR1 is PRHDT, CDR2 FYEKMQ (reference sequence). CDR3 in DNA: TGTGCCAGCAGCTTAAAGACAGGGGGTATTTACGAGCAGTACTTC. Its translation is CASSLKTGGIYEQYF.

This clonotype has a count of ten or more. The rearrangement uses TRBV2 and TRBJ2-7; TRBD1 matches at 11 bases. CDR1 SNHLY and CDR2 FYNNEI come from the germline V gene. The CDR3 runs to 14 residues. Trimming cost V 7 bases and J 4 bases; bases outside gene matches: 6. The CDR3 DNA is TGTGCCAGCACCCTGGACAGGGGGCTTTACGAGCAGTACTTC. Its translation is CASTLDRGLYEQYF.

This clonotype was seen repeatedly, ten times or more. The chain has TRBV11-2 and TRBJ1-6; D unresolved. This CDR3 has 12 amino acids. Germline lookup yields CDR1 SGHAT and CDR2 FQNNGV. V dropped 4 bases and J dropped 10 bases, with 8 bases sitting between them. The CDR3 region has the DNA TGTGCCAGCAGCTCTTCGGGGTCACCCCTCCACTTT. This sequence encodes CASSSSGSPLHF.

The J gene is TRBJ1-6, the V gene TRBV6-1, with D perhaps TRBD1 (5 bases). The CDR3 extends over 12 amino acids. CDR1 and CDR2 from the germline V gene are MNHNS and SASEGT. Trimming left V 8 bases short and J 9 bases short, with 11 bases between. CDR3 in amino acids: CASGLGASPLHF. CDR3 nucleotides: TGTGCCAGCGGTTTAGGGGCTTCACCCCTCCACTTT.

The DNA of the CDR3 is TGTGCCAGCAGGAGACAGGGGTTGGCAGATACGCAGTATTTT. It yields the protein CASRRQGLADTQYF. The genes are TRBV6-2 or TRBV6-3 and TRBJ2-3; TRBD1 matches at 8 bases. Germline V gene lookup returns CDR1 MNHEY and CDR2 SVGEGT. The V segment lost 6 bases and the J segment 4 bases; nucleotides outside the gene matches: 6. The CDR3 has 14 amino acids.

Only a few counts were recorded for this clonotype. V and J are TRBV13 and TRBJ2-1; no clear D. V shed 2 bases and J shed 6 bases, with 17 bases lying between them. There are 16 residues in the CDR3. The germline V gene has CDR1 PRHDT and CDR2 FYEKMQ (reference sequence). CDR3 sequence reads: CASSLSQLVRLNEQFF. Written as DNA, the CDR3 is TGTGCCAGCAGCTTATCACAGTTGGTCAGGCTCAATGAGCAGTTCTTC.

This clonotype occurred a few times. This rearrangement joins TRBV25-1 to TRBJ1-1; 8 bases are shared with TRBD1. CDR3 length: 14 residues. Germline lookup yields CDR1 MGHDK and CDR2 SYGVNS. The V and J ends lost 7 bases and 1 base, in that order; junction bases with no gene match: 5. For the CDR3, the DNA is TGTGCCAGCAATAAAGGACAGGGGAACACTGAAGCTTTCTTT. Encoded protein: CASNKGQGNTEAFF.